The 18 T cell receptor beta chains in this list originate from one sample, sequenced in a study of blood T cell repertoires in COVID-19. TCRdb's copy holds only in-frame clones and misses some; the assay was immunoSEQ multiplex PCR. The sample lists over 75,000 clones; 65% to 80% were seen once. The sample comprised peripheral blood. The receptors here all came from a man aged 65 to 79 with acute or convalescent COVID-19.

For the CDR3, the DNA is TGTGCCAGCAGTAAACCCCTCCGACAGGGGGATACTGAAGCTTTCTTT. This gives the protein CASSKPLRQGDTEAFF. The chain has TRBV28 and TRBJ1-1, with TRBD1 identical over 9 bases. This CDR3 contains 16 residues. The germline V gene has CDR1 MDHEN and CDR2 SYDVKM. Trimming cost V 5 bases and J 5 bases; bases outside gene matches: 12. Full variable domain (outside the CDR3, taken from reference TRBV28 and TRBJ1-1): DVKVTQSSRYLVKRTGEKVFLECVQDMDHENMFWYRQDPGLGLRLIYFSYDVKMKEKGDIPEGYSVSREKKERFSLILESASTNQTSMYLCASSKPLRQGDTEAFFGQGTRLTVV.

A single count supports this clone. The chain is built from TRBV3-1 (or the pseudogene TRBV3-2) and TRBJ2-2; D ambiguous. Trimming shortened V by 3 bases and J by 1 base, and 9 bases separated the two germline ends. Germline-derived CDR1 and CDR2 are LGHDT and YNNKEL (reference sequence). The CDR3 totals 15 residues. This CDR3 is CASSHGSLNTGELFF. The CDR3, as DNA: TGTGCCAGCAGCCACGGTAGTTTGAACACCGGGGAGCTGTTTTTT.

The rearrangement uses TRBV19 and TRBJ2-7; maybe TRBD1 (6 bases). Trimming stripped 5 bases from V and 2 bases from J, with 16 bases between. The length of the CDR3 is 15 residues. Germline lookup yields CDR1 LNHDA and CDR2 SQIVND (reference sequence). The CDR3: CASSDRGQKAYEQYF. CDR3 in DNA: TGTGCCAGTAGTGATCGTGGACAGAAGGCCTACGAGCAGTACTTC.

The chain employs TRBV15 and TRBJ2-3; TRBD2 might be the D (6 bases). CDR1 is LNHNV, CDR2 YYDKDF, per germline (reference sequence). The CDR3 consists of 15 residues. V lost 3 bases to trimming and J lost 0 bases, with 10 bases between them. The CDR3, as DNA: TGTGCCACCAGCAGGTGGACTACTAGCACAGATACGCAGTATTTT. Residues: CATSRWTTSTDTQYF.

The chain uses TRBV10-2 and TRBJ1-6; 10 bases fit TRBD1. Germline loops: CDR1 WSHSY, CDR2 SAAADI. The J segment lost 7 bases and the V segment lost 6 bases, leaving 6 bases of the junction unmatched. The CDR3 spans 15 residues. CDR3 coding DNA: TGCGCCAGCAGACGAGGGACAGGGGCGAATTCACCCCTCCACTTT. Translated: CASRRGTGANSPLHF.

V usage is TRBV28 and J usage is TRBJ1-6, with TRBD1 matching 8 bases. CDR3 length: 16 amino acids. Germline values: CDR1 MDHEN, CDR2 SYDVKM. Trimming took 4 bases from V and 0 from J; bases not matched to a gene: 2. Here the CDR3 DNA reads TGTGCCAGCAGTTGGACAGGGAGCTCCTATAATTCACCCCTCCACTTT. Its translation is CASSWTGSSYNSPLHF. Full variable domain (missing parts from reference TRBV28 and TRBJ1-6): DVKVTQSSRYLVKRTGEKVFLECVQDMDHENMFWYRQDPGLGLRLIYFSYDVKMKEKGDIPEGYSVSREKKERFSLILESASTNQTSMYLCASSWTGSSYNSPLHFGNGTRLTVT.

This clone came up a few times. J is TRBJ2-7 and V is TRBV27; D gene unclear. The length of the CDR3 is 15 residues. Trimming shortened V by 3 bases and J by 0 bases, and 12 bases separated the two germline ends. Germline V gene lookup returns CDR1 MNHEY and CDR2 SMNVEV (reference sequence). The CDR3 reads CASSFRPVGSYEQYF. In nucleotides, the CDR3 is TGTGCCAGCAGTTTCCGTCCGGTCGGCTCCTACGAGCAGTACTTC.

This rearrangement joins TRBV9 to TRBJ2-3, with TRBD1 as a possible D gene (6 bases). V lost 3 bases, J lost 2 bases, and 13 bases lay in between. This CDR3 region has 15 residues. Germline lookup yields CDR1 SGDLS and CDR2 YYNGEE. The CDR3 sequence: CASSARRDTTDTQYF. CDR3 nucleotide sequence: TGTGCCAGCAGCGCCCGCCGGGACACCACAGATACGCAGTATTTT.

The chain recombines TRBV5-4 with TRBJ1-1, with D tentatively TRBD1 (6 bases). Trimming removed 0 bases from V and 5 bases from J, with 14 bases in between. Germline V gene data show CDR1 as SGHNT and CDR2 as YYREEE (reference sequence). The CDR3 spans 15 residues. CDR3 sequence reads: CASSLAAAGATEAFF. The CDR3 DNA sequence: TGTGCCAGCAGCTTGGCCGCGGCGGGGGCTACTGAAGCTTTCTTT.

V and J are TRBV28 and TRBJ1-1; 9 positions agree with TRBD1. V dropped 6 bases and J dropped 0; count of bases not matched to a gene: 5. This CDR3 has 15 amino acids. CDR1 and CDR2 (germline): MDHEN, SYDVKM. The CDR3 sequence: CASRSGTGMNTEAFF. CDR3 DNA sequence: TGTGCCAGCAGGTCCGGGACAGGGATGAACACTGAAGCTTTCTTT.

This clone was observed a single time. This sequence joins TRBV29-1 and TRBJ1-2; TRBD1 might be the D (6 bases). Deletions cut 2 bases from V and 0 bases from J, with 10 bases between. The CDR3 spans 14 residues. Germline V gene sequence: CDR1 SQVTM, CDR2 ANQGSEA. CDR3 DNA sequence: TGCAGCGTTGAACCAGGGGATTCTAACTATGGCTACACCTTC. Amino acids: CSVEPGDSNYGYTF.

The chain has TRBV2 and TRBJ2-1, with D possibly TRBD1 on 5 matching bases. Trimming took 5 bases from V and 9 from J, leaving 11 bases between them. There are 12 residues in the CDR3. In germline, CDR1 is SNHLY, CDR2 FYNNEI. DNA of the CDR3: TGTGCCAGCAGTTTTGACAGAGTTGAGCAGTTCTTC. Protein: CASSFDRVEQFF.

CDR3 coding DNA: TGCGCCAGCAACGCTCAGCGGGGCCAAGATACGCAGTATTTT. Its protein is CASNAQRGQDTQYF. The chain combines TRBV5-1 with TRBJ2-3; TRBD2 matches 7 bases. The CDR3 runs to 14 residues. The V segment lost 6 bases and the J segment 5 bases; nucleotides outside the gene matches: 9. Germline CDR1 reads SGHRS; CDR2 reads YFSETQ. The whole variable domain, remainder taken from reference TRBV5-1 and TRBJ2-3, is KAGVTQTPRYLIKTRGQQVTLSCSPISGHRSVSWYQQTPGQGLQFLFEYFSETQRNKGNFPGRFSGRQFSNSRSEMNVSTLELGDSALYLCASNAQRGQDTQYFGPGTRLTVL.

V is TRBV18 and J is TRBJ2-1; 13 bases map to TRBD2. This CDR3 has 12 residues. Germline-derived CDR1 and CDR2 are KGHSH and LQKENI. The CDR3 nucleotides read TGTGCTACTAGCGGGGGGGCCAATGAGCAGTTCTTC. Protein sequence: CATSGGANEQFF.

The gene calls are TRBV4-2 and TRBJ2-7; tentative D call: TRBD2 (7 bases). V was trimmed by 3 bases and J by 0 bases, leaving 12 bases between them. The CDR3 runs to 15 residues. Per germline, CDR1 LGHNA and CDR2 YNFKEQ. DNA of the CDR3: TGTGCCAGCAGCCAGGGAGGGACACTCTCCTACGAGCAGTACTTC. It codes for CASSQGGTLSYEQYF.

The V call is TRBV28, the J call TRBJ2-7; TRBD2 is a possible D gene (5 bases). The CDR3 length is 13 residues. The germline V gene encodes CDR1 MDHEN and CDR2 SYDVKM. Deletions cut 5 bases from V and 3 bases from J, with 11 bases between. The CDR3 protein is CASSGSDYYEQYF. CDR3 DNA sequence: TGTGCCAGCAGTGGATCAGACTACTACGAGCAGTACTTC.

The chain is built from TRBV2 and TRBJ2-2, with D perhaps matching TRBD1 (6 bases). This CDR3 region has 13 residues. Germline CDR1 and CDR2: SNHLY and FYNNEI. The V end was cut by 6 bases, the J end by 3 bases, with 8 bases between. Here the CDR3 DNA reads TGTGCCAGCAGGAACAGGGACACCGGGGAGCTGTTTTTT. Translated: CASRNRDTGELFF.

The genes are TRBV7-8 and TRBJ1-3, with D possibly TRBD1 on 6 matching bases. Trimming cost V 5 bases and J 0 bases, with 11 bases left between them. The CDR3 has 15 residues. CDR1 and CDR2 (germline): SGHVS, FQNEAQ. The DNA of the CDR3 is TGTGCCAGCAGCAATTACAGGGACTCTGGAAACACCATATATTTT. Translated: CASSNYRDSGNTIYF.